Below are 10 T cell receptor beta chains sequenced from a single sample in a study of regulatory T cells in long-lasting Graves disease. Time point meaning: newly diagnosed GD, antithyroid drugs for less than 3 months. Generation of the TCR library employed RNA extracted from PBMCs. Researchers made TCR beta libraries by using iRepertoire HTBI primers and running Arm-PCR on CDR3 regions. TCRdb reanalysed the multiplex PCR reads using MiXCR and keeps one entry per CDR3 protein. The repertoire holds approximately 310,000 distinct CDR3 sequences, under 20% seen once, with roughly 40% in the top ten. The specimen was peripheral blood mononuclear cells (PBMCs), collected at new diagnosis, from a patient treated with antithyroid drugs. The origin of the receptors is a female donor with Graves disease.

In this sample, this clonotype turned up a few times. A read error is likely, as this CDR3 ends without the conserved phenylalanine or tryptophan. The CDR3, as DNA: TGTGCCATCCAACAACAGGGGGCAGATACGCAGTATTCT. It is translated as CAIQQQGADTQYS. The chain has TRBV28 and TRBJ2-3, with 8 bases matching TRBD1. Germline CDR1 MDHEN, CDR2 SYDVKM. V trimming: 10 bases; J trimming: 4 bases; junction bases outside the gene matches: 7. The CDR3 sequence is 13 residues long.

Worth noting for this clonotype: Because it lacks the conserved phenylalanine or tryptophan at the end, this CDR3 is likely a read error. The rearrangement joins TRBV3-1 to TRBJ2-5; D may be TRBD2 (6 bases). The V end was cut by 6 bases, the J end by 5 bases, with 19 bases between. The germline V gene has CDR1 LGHDT and CDR2 YNNKEL (reference sequence). This CDR3 has 15 amino acids. This CDR3 is CASRLRELRGETQYS. The DNA of the CDR3 is TGTGCCAGCAGGCTACGGGAGTTGAGGGGCGAGACCCAGTACTCC.

This clonotype was detected many times. The chain recombines TRBV19 with TRBJ1-2; tentatively, D is TRBD1 (5 bases). V lost 1 base to trimming and J lost 3 bases, with 6 bases between them. Germline CDR1 LNHDA, CDR2 SQIVND (reference sequence). The CDR3 covers 13 residues. Written as DNA, the CDR3 is TGTGCCAGTAGTATAGGGGACTACTATGGCTACACCTTC. Its protein is CASSIGDYYGYTF.

This sequence joins TRBV6-2 or TRBV6-3 and TRBJ1-2, with TRBD1 as a possible D gene (5 bases). Germline V gene sequence: CDR1 MNHEY, CDR2 SVGEGT. The CDR3 has 12 amino acids. V lost 9 bases and J 7 bases, leaving 15 bases between the germline ends. The CDR3 here is CASTGTAGGYTF. CDR3 DNA sequence: TGTGCCAGTACGGGGACGGCGGGTGGCTACACCTTC.

This clonotype was seen ten or more times. The chain employs TRBV28 and TRBJ2-7; unclear D gene. The V end was cut by 6 bases, the J end by 2 bases, with 14 bases between. Looked up from germline, CDR1 is MDHEN and CDR2 is SYDVKM. This CDR3 is 14 amino acids long. The CDR3 region is CASRMTHATYEQYF. The CDR3 DNA reads TGTGCCAGCAGGATGACACACGCCACCTACGAGCAGTACTTC.

Only a few counts were recorded for this clonotype. J is TRBJ2-7 and V is TRBV5-6, with 7 positions matching TRBD2. J gave up 4 bases and V 0 bases, and 16 bases lay outside the gene matches. The CDR3 extends over 18 amino acids. CDR1 SGHDT and CDR2 YYEEEE come from the germline V gene. Written as DNA, the CDR3 is TGTGCCAGCAGCTTGGATGAAGCATGGCGGGAGTCTGTATACGAGCAGTACTTC. Residues: CASSLDEAWRESVYEQYF. Variable domain in full (rest from reference TRBV5-6 and TRBJ2-7): DAGVTQSPTHLIKTRGQQVTLRCSPKSGHDTVSWYQQALGQGPQFIFQYYEEEERQRGNFPDRFSGHQFPNYSSELNVNALLLGDSALYLCASSLDEAWRESVYEQYFGPGTRLTVT.

This clonotype was seen repeatedly, ten times or more. The chain employs TRBV6-1 and TRBJ1-2; the D gene is possibly TRBD1 (6 bases). The germline gives CDR1 MNHNS, CDR2 SASEGT. The germline V and J ends were trimmed by 5 bases and 6 bases, with 13 bases remaining between them. This CDR3 has 13 residues. CDR3 protein: CASSQTGLNGYTF. CDR3 nucleotides: TGTGCCAGCAGTCAGACAGGACTTAATGGCTACACCTTC.

This clonotype was detected a few times. This may come from a read error, since a much larger clone is one base off. The chain uses TRBV2 and TRBJ2-7; D is unresolved. Germline V gene sequence: CDR1 SNHLY, CDR2 FYNNEI. Trimming left V 8 bases short and J 4 bases short, with 9 bases between. The CDR3 is 11 residues long. CDR3 amino acids: CASGAMYEQYF. CDR3 bases: TGTGCCAGCGGTGCTATGTACGAGCAGTACTTC.

This clonotype was detected many times. V gene TRBV5-6 combines with J gene TRBJ2-6, with 8 nucleotides matching TRBD2. This CDR3 is 16 amino acids long. V trimming: 3 bases; J trimming: 4 bases; junction bases outside the gene matches: 6. Germline CDR1 reads SGHDT; CDR2 reads YYEEEE. CDR3 residues: CASSSAGGAGANVLTF. As DNA, the CDR3 is TGTGCCAGCAGCTCTGCGGGGGGCGCCGGGGCCAACGTCCTGACTTTC.

This clonotype was detected ten times or more. This sequence joins TRBV28 and TRBJ1-3; 8 bases map to TRBD1. The germline gives CDR1 MDHEN, CDR2 SYDVKM. The CDR3 has 16 residues. V lost 5 bases to trimming and J lost 5 bases; unmatched junction nucleotides: 11. The CDR3 nucleotides are TGTGCCAGCAGTCACAGGGGGAAATCTTTGAGAAACACCATATATTTT. This translates into CASSHRGKSLRNTIYF.